This T cell receptor beta chain was identified during a study of response to subunit inactivated influenza vaccine. Via MiXCR, TCRdb re-called the RT-PCR reads, giving one row per CDR3 protein. The top ten clones hold 11% of a sample with 450,000 to 700,000 distinct CDR3 sequences, 14% of them seen once. This clonotype was seen at least ten times. The CDR3 covers 13 residues. Germline CDR1 and CDR2: SGHVS and FNYEAQ. V lost 5 bases and J 4 bases, leaving 8 bases between the germline ends. The chain recombines TRBV7-6 with TRBJ2-2, with D possibly matching TRBD2 (5 bases). Sequencing was performed on PBMCs from blood, taken roughly 12 days after vaccination. The receptor comes from a man in his forties or fifties who received an inactivated influenza vaccine. The CDR3 here is CASSDSVTGELFF. CDR3 coding DNA: TGTGCCAGCAGCGATAGCGTCACCGGGGAGCTGTTTTTT. Looking up the rest from reference TRBV7-6 and TRBJ2-2 gives the full variable domain: GAGVSQSPRYKVTKRGQDVALRCDPISGHVSLYWYRQALGQGPEFLTYFNYEAQQDKSGLPNDRFSAERPEGSISTLTIQRTEQRDSAMYRCASSDSVTGELFFGEGSRLTVL.